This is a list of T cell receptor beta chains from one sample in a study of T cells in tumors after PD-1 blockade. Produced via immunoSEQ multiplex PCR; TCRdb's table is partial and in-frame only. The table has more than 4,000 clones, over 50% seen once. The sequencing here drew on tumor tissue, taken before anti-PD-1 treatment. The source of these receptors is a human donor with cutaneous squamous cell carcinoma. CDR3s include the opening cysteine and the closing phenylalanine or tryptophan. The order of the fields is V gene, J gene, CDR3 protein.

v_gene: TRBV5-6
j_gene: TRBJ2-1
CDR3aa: CASSRTHNSYNEQFF

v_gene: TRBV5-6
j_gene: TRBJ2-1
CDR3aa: CASSLEGGAGGTYNEQFF

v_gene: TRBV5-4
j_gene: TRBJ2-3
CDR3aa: CASSSPIGQSFSTDTQYF

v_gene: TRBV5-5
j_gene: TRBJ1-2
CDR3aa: CASSPDSGGYGYTF

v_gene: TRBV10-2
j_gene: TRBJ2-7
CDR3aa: CASSDFSGGDEQYF

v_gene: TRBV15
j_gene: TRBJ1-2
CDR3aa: CATSLPGIHNGYTF

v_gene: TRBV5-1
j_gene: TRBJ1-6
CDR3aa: CASSLAEGTRGSPLHF

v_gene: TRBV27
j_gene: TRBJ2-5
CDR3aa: CASSLARGRETQYF

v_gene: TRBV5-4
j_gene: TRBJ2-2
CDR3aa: CASSQWGLARELFF

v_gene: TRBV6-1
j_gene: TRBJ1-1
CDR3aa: CASSEPGLGNTEAFF

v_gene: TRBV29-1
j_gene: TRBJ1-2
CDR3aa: CSVGGVHGYTF

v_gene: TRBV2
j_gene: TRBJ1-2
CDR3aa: CASKDRSAAEGYTF

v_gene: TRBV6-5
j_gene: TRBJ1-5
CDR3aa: CASRVDSNQPQHF

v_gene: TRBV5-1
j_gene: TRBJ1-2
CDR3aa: CASGGAGSGYTF

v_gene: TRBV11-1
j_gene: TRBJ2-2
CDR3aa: CASSLGGPGELFF

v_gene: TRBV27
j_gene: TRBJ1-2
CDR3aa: CASSFMDSRDGYTF

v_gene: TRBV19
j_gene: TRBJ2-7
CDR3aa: CASSIGGGASGEQYF

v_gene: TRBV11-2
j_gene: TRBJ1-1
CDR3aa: CASSLAGPGAEAFF

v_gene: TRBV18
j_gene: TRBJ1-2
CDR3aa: CASSPFADRPNYGYTF

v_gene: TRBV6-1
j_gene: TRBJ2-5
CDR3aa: CASSARSYAGSVGETQYF

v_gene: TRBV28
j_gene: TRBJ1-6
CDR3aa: CASSSGGGHGNSPLHF

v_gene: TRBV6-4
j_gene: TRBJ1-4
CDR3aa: CASSETGQNEKLFF

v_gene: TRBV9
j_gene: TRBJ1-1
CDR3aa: CASSAPTGRSEAFF

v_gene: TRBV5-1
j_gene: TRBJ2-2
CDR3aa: CASSSDTGGARELFF

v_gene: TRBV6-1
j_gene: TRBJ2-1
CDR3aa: CASSDGVASGARGNEQFF

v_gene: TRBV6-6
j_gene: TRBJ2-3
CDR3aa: CASSLRGSTDTQYF

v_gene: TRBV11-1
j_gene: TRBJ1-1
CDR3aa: CASSAGPLAEAFF

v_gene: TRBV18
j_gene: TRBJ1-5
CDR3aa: CASSPGQTQPQHF

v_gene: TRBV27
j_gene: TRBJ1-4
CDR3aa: CASSLPDNSATNEKLFF

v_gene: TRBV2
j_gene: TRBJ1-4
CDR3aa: CASRSGGEEKLFF

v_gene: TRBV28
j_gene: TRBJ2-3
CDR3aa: CASSLTGADTQYF

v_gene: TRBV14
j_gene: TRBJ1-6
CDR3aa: CASSHVQGLSPLHF